This T cell receptor beta chain comes out of a study of T cell repertoires in cytomegalovirus infection. Study-wide context: Public TCR beta signatures were indicative of both CMV infection and a matching HLA type. Findings of the study overall: There were carriers of CMV plus the relevant HLA, and cumulative public TCR beta family frequency identified them.

With regard to this clonotype: Its antigen remains unidentified.

TCRdb reanalysed the reads using MiXCR and keeps one entry per CDR3 protein. The data show approximately 350,000 distinct CDR3 sequences, approximately 35% seen once. The V segment lost 4 bases and the J segment 8 bases; nucleotides outside the gene matches: 10. The CDR3 totals 14 residues. Germline values: CDR1 SQVTM, CDR2 ANQGSEA. The clonotype originates from a human donor in good health (CMV status not recorded). Some clones in this sample may be carry-over from other donors' samples. The chain has TRBV29-1 and TRBJ1-4; TRBD1 matches at 7 bases. The input for sequencing was cultured PBMCs, taken from culture after CMV antigen stimulation. The CDR3 nucleotides read TGCAGCGTTGGCCGAGACAGGGAACGCGAAAAACTGTTTTTT. This gives the protein CSVGRDREREKLFF.